This TCR beta chain emerged from a study of identical twins. Broader study findings: Cord blood beta clonotypes present at high abundance carried fewer insertions; no such pattern appeared in memory repertoires.

Trimming stripped 1 base from V and 0 bases from J, with 13 bases between. The CDR3 extends over 17 amino acids. CDR1 is MDHEN and CDR2 is SYDVKM in the germline V gene. TCRdb used MiXCR to reprocess the 5' RACE reads, holding one entry per CDR3 protein. The sample has some 1,600,000 distinct CDR3 sequences, about 32% seen once. Regarding this clonotype: What it binds is not known.

With no exceptions, donors were healthy Caucasians. Input material: cord blood. The TCR comes from a newborn girl in good health. This chain joins TRBV28 and TRBJ1-5; D is possibly TRBD1 (5 bases). The DNA for the CDR3 is TGTGCCAGCAGTTTATTTTTGGGGGGGAATAGCAATCAGCCCCAGCATTTT. Translated: CASSLFLGGNSNQPQHF.